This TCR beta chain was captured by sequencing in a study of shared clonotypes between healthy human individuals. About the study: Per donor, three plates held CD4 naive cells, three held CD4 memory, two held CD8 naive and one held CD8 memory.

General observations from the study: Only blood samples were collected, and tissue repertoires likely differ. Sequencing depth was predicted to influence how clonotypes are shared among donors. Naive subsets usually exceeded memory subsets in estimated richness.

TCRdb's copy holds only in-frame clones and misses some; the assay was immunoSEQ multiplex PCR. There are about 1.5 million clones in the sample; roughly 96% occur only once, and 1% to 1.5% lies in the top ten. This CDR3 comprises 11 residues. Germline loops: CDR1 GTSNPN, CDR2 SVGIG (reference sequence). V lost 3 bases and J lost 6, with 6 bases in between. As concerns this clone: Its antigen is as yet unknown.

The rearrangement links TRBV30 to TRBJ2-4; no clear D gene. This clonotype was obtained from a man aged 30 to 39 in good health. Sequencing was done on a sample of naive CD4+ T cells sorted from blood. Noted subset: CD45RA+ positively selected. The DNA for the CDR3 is TGTGCCTGGAGGTCAGGAAACATTCAGTACTTC. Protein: CAWRSGNIQYF.